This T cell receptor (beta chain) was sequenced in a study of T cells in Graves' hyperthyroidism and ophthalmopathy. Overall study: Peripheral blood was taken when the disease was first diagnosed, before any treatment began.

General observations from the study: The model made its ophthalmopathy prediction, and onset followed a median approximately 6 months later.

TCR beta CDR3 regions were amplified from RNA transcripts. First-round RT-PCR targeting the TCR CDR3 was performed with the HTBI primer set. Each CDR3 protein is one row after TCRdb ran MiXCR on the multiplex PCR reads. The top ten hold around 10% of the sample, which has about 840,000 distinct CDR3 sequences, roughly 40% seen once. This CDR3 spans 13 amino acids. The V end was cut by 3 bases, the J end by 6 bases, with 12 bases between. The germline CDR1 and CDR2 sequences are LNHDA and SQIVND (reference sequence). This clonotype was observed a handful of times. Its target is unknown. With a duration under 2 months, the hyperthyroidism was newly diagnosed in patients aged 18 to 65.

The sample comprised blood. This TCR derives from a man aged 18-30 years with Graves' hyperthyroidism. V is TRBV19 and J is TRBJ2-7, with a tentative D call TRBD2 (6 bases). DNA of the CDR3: TGTGCCAGTAGTATTGGCAGGGAGGCCGAGCAGTACTTC. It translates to CASSIGREAEQYF. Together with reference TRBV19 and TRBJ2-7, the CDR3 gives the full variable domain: DGGITQSPKYLFRKEGQNVTLSCEQNLNHDAMYWYRQDPGQGLRLIYYSQIVNDFQKGDIAEGYSVSREKKESFPLTVTSAQKNPTAFYLCASSIGREAEQYFGPGTRLTVT.